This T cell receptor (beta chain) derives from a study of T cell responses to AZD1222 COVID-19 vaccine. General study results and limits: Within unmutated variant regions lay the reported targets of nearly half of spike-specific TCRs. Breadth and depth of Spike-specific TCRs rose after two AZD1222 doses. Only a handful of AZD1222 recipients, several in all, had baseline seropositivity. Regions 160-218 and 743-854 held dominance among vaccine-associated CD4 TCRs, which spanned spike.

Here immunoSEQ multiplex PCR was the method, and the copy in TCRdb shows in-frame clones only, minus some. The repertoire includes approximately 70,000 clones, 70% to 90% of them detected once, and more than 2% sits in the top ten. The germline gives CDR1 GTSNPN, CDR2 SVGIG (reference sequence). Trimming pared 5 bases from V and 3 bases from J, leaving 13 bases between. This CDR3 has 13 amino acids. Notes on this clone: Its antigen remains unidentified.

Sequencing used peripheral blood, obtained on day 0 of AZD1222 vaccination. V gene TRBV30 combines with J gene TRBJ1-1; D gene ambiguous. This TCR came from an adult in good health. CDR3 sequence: CAWDLRADTEAFF. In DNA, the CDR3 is TGTGCCTGGGATTTACGGGCTGACACTGAAGCTTTCTTT. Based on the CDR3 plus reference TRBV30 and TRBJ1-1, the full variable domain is SQTIHQWPATLVQPVGSPLSLECTVEGTSNPNLYWYRQAAGRGLQLLFYSVGIGQISSEVPQNLSASRPQDRQFILSSKKLLLSDSGFYLCAWDLRADTEAFFGQGTRLTVV.